A single sample is the source of the 30 T cell receptor beta chains below, sequenced in a study of OX40 agonist ivuxolimab in advanced cancers. Receptor amplification or capture employed the immunoSEQ multiplex PCR assay. TCRdb retrieved this table from immuneACCESS and kept in-frame rearrangements only. Not all clones are present; in checked studies, unresolved V genes account for under half, and no reason is known for the remainder. The table for this sample lists some 76,000 clones; roughly nine tenths of them were counted only once. The leading ten clones occupy approximately 0.8% of the sample. The sample was CD4+ or CD8+ T cells sorted from blood, taken in a trial of the OX40 agonist ivuxolimab. The receptor set was obtained from an adult with an advanced solid tumor such as melanoma, head and neck, liver or kidney cancer.

This clone was detected only once. Here the CDR3 reads CASRVGQAAYNEQFF. The DNA of the CDR3 is TGTGCCAGCAGGGTAGGACAGGCCGCCTACAATGAGCAGTTCTTC. The chain has TRBV6-5 and TRBJ2-1; the match to TRBD1 covers 7 bases. Germline CDR1 is MNHEY and CDR2 is SVGAGI. The CDR3 loop spans 15 amino acids. Losses at the gene ends were 6 bases for V and 2 bases for J; bases not matched to a gene: 7.

The chain carries TRBV9 and TRBJ1-2, with no clear D. There are 16 residues in the CDR3. The germline V gene has CDR1 SGDLS and CDR2 YYNGEE. V was shortened by 1 base and J by 3 bases, with 16 bases between the two germline ends. CDR3 in amino acids: CASSVFSSTRDYGYTF. CDR3 sequence (DNA): TGTGCCAGCAGCGTATTTTCCTCAACAAGGGACTATGGCTACACCTTC.

J is TRBJ2-1 and V is TRBV5-5, with 8 bases fitting TRBD1. V lost 0 bases and J lost 4; bases outside the gene matches: 3. Germline V gene lookup returns CDR1 SGHKS and CDR2 YYEKEE (reference sequence). CDR3 size: 15 residues. The CDR3 nucleotides read TGTGCCAGCAGCTTGGAACAGGGGGTATACAATGAGCAGTTCTTC. Amino acid sequence: CASSLEQGVYNEQFF.

The CDR3 region has the DNA TGTGCCACCTGGGGGGGGAGCACTGAAGCTTTCTTT. Translating it yields CATWGGSTEAFF. The chain employs TRBV10-3 and TRBJ1-1; D perhaps matches TRBD1 (5 bases). Trimming left V 10 bases short and J 4 bases short, with 13 bases between. The CDR3 spans 12 residues. Germline CDR1 is ENHRY and CDR2 is SYGVKD.

V and J are TRBV7-2 and TRBJ1-2, with 7 bases aligning to TRBD1. CDR3 length equals 15 residues. In germline, CDR1 is SGHTA, CDR2 FQGNSA. Trimming at V came to 2 bases and at J to 1 base, leaving 4 bases not matched to a gene. In DNA, the CDR3 is TGTGCCAGCAGCTTAATAGGGGGCGTTAACTATGGCTACACCTTC. It is translated as CASSLIGGVNYGYTF. The full variable domain, its missing parts supplied by reference TRBV7-2 and TRBJ1-2, is GAGVSQSPSNKVTEKGKDVELRCDPISGHTALYWYRQSLGQGLEFLIYFQGNSAPDKSGLPSDRFSAERTGGSVSTLTIQRTQQEDSAVYLCASSLIGGVNYGYTFGSGTRLTVV.

The chain carries TRBV19 and TRBJ1-1; D not certain. Germline values: CDR1 LNHDA, CDR2 SQIVND (reference sequence). The CDR3 consists of 12 residues. The V end lost 6 bases, the J end lost 0 bases, and 5 bases lay between the germline ends. The CDR3 sequence is CASSRVNTEAFF. DNA of the CDR3: TGTGCCAGTAGCCGGGTGAACACTGAAGCTTTCTTT.

The chain links TRBV30 to TRBJ1-4; no clear D. There are 11 residues in the CDR3. Per the germline V gene, CDR1 is GTSNPN and CDR2 is SVGIG (reference sequence). Trimming shortened V by 3 bases and J by 7 bases, and 6 bases separated the two germline ends. CDR3 in DNA: TGTGCCTGGAGCGCAGGTGAAAAACTGTTTTTT. Translation: CAWSAGEKLFF.

The chain links TRBV5-4 to TRBJ2-1, with 8 nucleotides matching TRBD2. J gave up 5 bases and V 6 bases, and 7 bases lay outside the gene matches. Germline V lookup: CDR1 SGHNT, CDR2 YYREEE (reference sequence). The CDR3 runs to 14 residues. The CDR3 loop reads CASKLVSGNNEQFF. The CDR3 nucleotides read TGTGCCAGCAAGTTGGTTAGCGGGAACAATGAGCAGTTCTTC.

In its sample, this clone was seen once. The chain uses TRBV6-6 and TRBJ1-2; perhaps TRBD1 as D (5 bases). CDR1 MNHNY and CDR2 SVGAGI come from the germline V gene (reference sequence). V was trimmed by 5 bases and J by 0 bases, leaving 16 bases between them. CDR3 length: 16 amino acids. The CDR3 region has the DNA TGTGCCAGCAGTGCCCCCGGGACCGTTACTAACTATGGCTACACCTTC. Protein product: CASSAPGTVTNYGYTF.

The chain combines TRBV2 with TRBJ1-2; tentatively, D is TRBD1 (6 bases). Germline V gene sequence: CDR1 SNHLY, CDR2 FYNNEI. The V end lost 3 bases, the J end lost 2 bases, and 7 bases lay between the germline ends. The CDR3 spans 13 residues. The CDR3 bases are TGTGCCAGCAGTGAGGACAGAAACTATGGCTACACCTTC. It codes for CASSEDRNYGYTF. Complete variable domain (other parts from reference TRBV2 and TRBJ1-2): EPEVTQTPSHQVTQMGQEVILRCVPISNHLYFYWYRQILGQKVEFLVSFYNNEISEKSEIFDDQFSVERPDGSNFTLKIRSTKLEDSAMYFCASSEDRNYGYTFGSGTRLTVV.

The chain joins TRBV10-3 to TRBJ2-4; 14 bases align to TRBD2. The CDR3 is made up of 15 amino acids. Per the germline V gene, CDR1 is ENHRY and CDR2 is SYGVKD. J gave up 5 bases and V 10 bases, and 7 bases lay outside the gene matches. CDR3 coding DNA: TGTGCCACCAACCCGACTAGCGGGAGGGAAAACATTCAGTACTTC. It is translated as CATNPTSGRENIQYF.

This rearrangement joins TRBV5-1 to TRBJ1-2; a possible D gene is TRBD1 (5 bases). Germline CDR1 SGHRS, CDR2 YFSETQ. There are 15 residues in the CDR3. V dropped 2 bases and J dropped 6 bases, with 17 bases sitting between them. CDR3 sequence reads: CASSFGQGAVDGYTF. The CDR3 region has the DNA TGCGCCAGCAGCTTTGGCCAGGGAGCGGTGGATGGCTACACCTTC.

This chain links TRBV4-3 with TRBJ2-7; 9 bases are a match to TRBD1. From germline, CDR1 is LGHNA and CDR2 YSLEER. V was pared by 2 bases and J by 4 bases, with 6 bases of the junction left unmatched. The CDR3 is 15 amino acids. The CDR3 loop reads CASSQQTGGNYEQYF. DNA for the CDR3: TGCGCCAGCAGCCAACAGACAGGGGGGAATTACGAGCAGTACTTC.

The rearrangement links TRBV5-1 to TRBJ1-1; D is undetermined. CDR3 length: 15 amino acids. The V gene lost 4 bases and the J gene lost 0 bases, with 13 bases spanning the gap. The germline V gene encodes CDR1 SGHRS and CDR2 YFSETQ. Here the CDR3 reads CASSPDQAMNTEAFF. CDR3 nucleotides: TGCGCCAGCAGCCCCGACCAGGCCATGAACACTGAAGCTTTCTTT.

The rearrangement joins TRBV6-1 to TRBJ2-2; no definite D call. Trimming left V 4 bases short and J 0 bases short, with 9 bases between. Germline V lookup: CDR1 MNHNS, CDR2 SASEGT. This CDR3 contains 15 residues. CDR3: CASSAERPNTGELFF. Here the CDR3 DNA reads TGTGCCAGCAGTGCGGAGCGACCGAACACCGGGGAGCTGTTTTTT.

The V call is TRBV5-5, the J call TRBJ2-7, with 12 bases identical to TRBD1. V trimming: 7 bases; J trimming: 5 bases; junction bases outside the gene matches: 10. The CDR3 has 15 residues. CDR1 and CDR2 from the germline V gene are SGHKS and YYEKEE (reference sequence). The DNA for the CDR3 is TGTGCCAGCCTACCAGGGGACAGGGGGCTCAACGAGCAGTACTTC. This gives the protein CASLPGDRGLNEQYF.

The chain joins TRBV15 to TRBJ2-3; TRBD1 might be the D (5 bases). Trimming stripped 1 base from V and 4 bases from J, with 15 bases between. There are 16 residues in the CDR3. CDR1 LNHNV and CDR2 YYDKDF come from the germline V gene (reference sequence). This CDR3 is CATSRGSGEGADTQYF. Here the CDR3 DNA reads TGTGCCACCAGCAGAGGTTCCGGAGAAGGGGCAGATACGCAGTATTTT.

The rearrangement joins TRBV11-2 to TRBJ2-3; TRBD2 agrees at 7 bases. Trimming at V came to 0 bases and at J to 7 bases, leaving 7 bases not matched to a gene. The length of the CDR3 is 15 residues. Germline CDR1 and CDR2: SGHAT and FQNNGV. CDR3 in DNA: TGTGCCAGCAGCTTAGAAGGACTAGTCGGACATACGCAGTATTTT. This codes for CASSLEGLVGHTQYF.

The chain carries TRBV27 and TRBJ2-2, with TRBD1 matching over 9 bases. The trim removed 8 bases at V and 8 bases at J, leaving 12 bases unmatched. In germline, CDR1 is MNHEY, CDR2 SMNVEV (reference sequence). CDR3 length equals 15 residues. The CDR3 protein is CASSTAQGARGELFF. CDR3 in DNA: TGTGCCAGCTCAACAGCACAGGGGGCGAGAGGGGAGCTGTTTTTT.

J is TRBJ2-7 and V is TRBV27, with 9 positions matching TRBD1. The CDR3 is 13 amino acids. CDR1 MNHEY and CDR2 SMNVEV come from the germline V gene (reference sequence). J was trimmed by 5 bases and V by 5 bases; bases with no gene match: 4. The CDR3 reads CASSRDRENEQYF. The DNA of the CDR3 is TGTGCCAGCAGTCGGGACAGGGAAAACGAGCAGTACTTC.

The rearrangement joins TRBV18 to TRBJ2-5; D perhaps matches TRBD1 (5 bases). This CDR3 is built from 14 residues. CDR1 is KGHSH and CDR2 is LQKENI in the germline V gene. Between the trimmed V and J ends, which lost 2 bases and 5 bases, there was a span of 12 bases. Written as DNA, the CDR3 is TGTGCCAGCTCACCATACCAGGGTGTCGAGACCCAGTACTTC. Protein product: CASSPYQGVETQYF.

The chain combines TRBV18 with TRBJ1-2; tentatively, D is TRBD1 (5 bases). Germline V CDR1 and CDR2: KGHSH, LQKENI. The CDR3 runs 14 residues. With 6 bases removed from V and 2 bases from J, the gap between germline ends came to 13 bases. In DNA, the CDR3 is TGTGCCAGCTCCGAGGGGTCTTTCAACTATGGCTACACCTTC. It specifies CASSEGSFNYGYTF. The whole variable domain, remainder taken from reference TRBV18 and TRBJ1-2, is NAGVMQNPRHLVRRRGQEARLRCSPMKGHSHVYWYRQLPEEGLKFMVYLQKENIIDESGMPKERFSAEFPKEGPSILRIQQVVRGDSAAYFCASSEGSFNYGYTFGSGTRLTVV.

The chain is built from TRBV15 and TRBJ2-1; D might be TRBD2 (5 bases). The CDR3 length is 15 residues. Germline V gene sequence: CDR1 LNHNV, CDR2 YYDKDF (reference sequence). V shed 3 bases and J shed 3 bases, with 12 bases lying between them. The CDR3 sequence: CATSREYGVYNEQFF. The CDR3 DNA follows: TGTGCCACCAGCAGGGAGTACGGGGTCTACAATGAGCAGTTCTTC.

For this clone: One junction end disagrees with the germline gene, perhaps due to a read error. This sequence joins TRBV7-9 and TRBJ2-3; 10 positions match TRBD1. The CDR3 is 16 residues long. Germline values: CDR1 SEHNR, CDR2 FQNEAQ (reference sequence). CDR3 DNA sequence: TGTGCCAGCAGCTTATCATGGGACAGGGGCACAGGTACGCAGTATTTT. Translated: CASSLSWDRGTGTQYF.

The chain carries TRBV6-6 and TRBJ1-6; D remains unclear. Between the trimmed V and J ends, which lost 6 bases and 1 base, there was a span of 4 bases. Germline lookup yields CDR1 MNHNY and CDR2 SVGAGI (reference sequence). This CDR3 spans 13 amino acids. Here the CDR3 reads CASRISYNSPLHF. The CDR3 region has the DNA TGTGCCAGCAGGATTTCCTATAATTCACCCCTCCACTTT.

The genes are TRBV27 and TRBJ2-3; D gene uncertain. Looked up from germline, CDR1 is MNHEY and CDR2 is SMNVEV (reference sequence). Trimming cost V 3 bases and J 6 bases, with 10 bases left between them. The CDR3 loop spans 13 amino acids. As DNA, the CDR3 is TGTGCCAGCAGTTTTACCGGTGACGATACGCAGTATTTT. Its translation: CASSFTGDDTQYF.

The chain uses TRBV19 and TRBJ2-1; D may be TRBD1 or TRBD2 (5 bases each). The V gene's germline CDR1 is LNHDA and CDR2 SQIVND (reference sequence). With 11 bases removed from V and 4 bases from J, the gap between germline ends came to 18 bases. The CDR3 contains 14 residues. The CDR3 sequence: CASRGPSPYNEQFF. The CDR3 DNA follows: TGTGCCTCACGGGGACCCTCTCCTTACAATGAGCAGTTCTTC.

The V gene is TRBV9, the J gene TRBJ2-5; 12 bases agree with TRBD1. This CDR3 contains 14 residues. The V and J ends lost 4 bases and 5 bases, in that order; junction bases with no gene match: 3. Germline assignment: CDR1 SGDLS and CDR2 YYNGEE. The CDR3 DNA is TGTGCCAGCAGCCGGGACAGGGGGCGCGAGACCCAGTACTTC. It is translated as CASSRDRGRETQYF.

As for this clone: One end of the junction fails to match germline, which may point to a read error. V and J are TRBV9 and TRBJ2-5; D might be TRBD2 (6 bases). The CDR3 is made up of 19 amino acids. Germline V lookup: CDR1 SGDLS, CDR2 YYNGEE. In nucleotides, the CDR3 is TGTGCCAGCAGCGTAAATCAGGACTACTCTTTTCCAAGAGACCCCACCCCGTACTTC. Its protein is CASSVNQDYSFPRDPTPYF. Looking up the rest from reference TRBV9 and TRBJ2-5 gives the full variable domain: DSGVTQTPKHLITATGQRVTLRCSPRSGDLSVYWYQQSLDQGLQFLIQYYNGEERAKGNILERFSAQQFPDLHSELNLSSLELGDSALYFCASSVNQDYSFPRDPTPYFGPGTRLLVL.

This sequence joins TRBV5-1 and TRBJ2-1, with no clear D. The CDR3 spans 11 residues. Trimming cost V 2 bases and J 5 bases, with 2 bases left between them. CDR1 is SGHRS, CDR2 YFSETQ, per germline. The CDR3 protein is CASSFNNEQFF. As DNA, the CDR3 is TGCGCCAGCAGCTTCAACAATGAGCAGTTCTTC.